The next 10 T cell receptor beta chains were all read from a single sample in a study of cytomegalovirus exposure and HLA in healthy donors (dated by TCRdb to between 2016 and 2019). Preparation of the library involved the immunoSEQ multiplex PCR assay. What TCRdb holds here is the immuneACCESS table cut down to in-frame rearrangements. Part of the clones is not present; checked against another copy, under half of the missing clones reflect an unresolved V gene, and the others are unexplained. Present in this sample are 150,000 to 200,000 clones, about 82% of which were seen just once. The ten largest make up about 1.6% of the sample. Sequences were obtained from PBMCs. These TCRs come from a young woman in good health and CMV-seronegative.

This clone is a singleton in its sample. The chain recombines TRBV6-1 with TRBJ2-7; a possible D gene is TRBD2 (6 bases). The CDR3 consists of 15 residues. The V end lost 4 bases, the J end lost 2 bases, and 15 bases lay between the germline ends. CDR1 is MNHNS and CDR2 is SASEGT in the germline V gene. The CDR3 nucleotides are TGTGCCAGCAGTGTACAGGAGGGTAGGACCTACGAGCAGTACTTC. It codes for CASSVQEGRTYEQYF.

This clone appeared a single time. The chain's CDR3 is CATSRTLSTTGQETQYF. For the CDR3, the DNA is TGTGCCACCAGCAGAACACTAAGTACGACAGGCCAAGAGACCCAGTACTTC. This rearrangement joins TRBV15 to TRBJ2-5; a possible D gene is TRBD1 (6 bases). The CDR3 covers 17 residues. CDR1 is LNHNV, CDR2 YYDKDF, per germline (reference sequence). Between the trimmed V and J ends, which lost 2 bases and 1 base, there was a span of 17 bases.

Concerning this clone: At the DNA level, this CDR3 is encoded by other sequences in the same sample as well. CDR3 sequence: CASSPPRTGMNEKLFF. The CDR3 coding sequence is TGTGCCAGCTCACCGCCACGGACAGGGATGAACGAAAAACTGTTTTTT. The chain is built from TRBV18 and TRBJ1-4; 8 positions agree with TRBD1. The CDR3 length is 16 residues. CDR1 and CDR2 (germline): KGHSH, LQKENI. The ends lost 3 bases at V and 8 bases at J; junction bases unmatched: 11.

Of note for this clone: A junction end diverges from the germline sequence, so it may reflect a read error. The chain combines TRBV6-5 with TRBJ2-7; 8 nucleotides match TRBD1. This CDR3 spans 13 amino acids. CDR1 is MNHEY and CDR2 is SVGAGI in the germline V gene. CDR3 loop: CASSSRGHRAVLF. The DNA for the CDR3 is TGTGCCAGCAGTTCCAGGGGGCATCGTGCTGTTCTCTTC.

V and J are TRBV4-1 and TRBJ2-1, with a possible D match to TRBD2 (6 bases). V was pared by 0 bases and J by 7 bases, with 22 bases between. This CDR3 has 18 amino acids. Germline CDR1 is MGHRA and CDR2 is YSYEKL. The CDR3 protein is CASSQDLEQIRGSNEQFF. The CDR3, as DNA: TGCGCCAGCAGCCAAGATCTTGAGCAGATCCGGGGGTCGAATGAGCAGTTCTTC.

The rearrangement joins TRBV6-4 to TRBJ2-3; 10 nucleotides match TRBD2. Germline assignment: CDR1 MRHNA and CDR2 SNTAGT. Trimming cost V 5 bases and J 3 bases; bases outside gene matches: 8. The length of the CDR3 is 16 residues. This CDR3 is CASSISGGAGTDTQYF. In DNA, the CDR3 is TGTGCCAGCAGTATAAGCGGGGGGGCCGGGACAGATACGCAGTATTTT.

The CDR3 DNA follows: TGTGCCAGCACCCAACTCCCCGCGGCGATCAATTCACCCCTCCACTTT. This encodes CASTQLPAAINSPLHF. The rearrangement joins TRBV27 to TRBJ1-6; D is unresolved. Germline loops: CDR1 MNHEY, CDR2 SMNVEV (reference sequence). The CDR3 is 16 amino acids. V dropped 7 bases and J dropped 7 bases, with 20 bases sitting between them.

The gene calls are TRBV5-1 and TRBJ2-5; the match to TRBD1 covers 8 bases. After removal of 5 bases from V and 1 base from J, the junction contained 4 bases not matched to a gene. The germline V gene encodes CDR1 SGHRS and CDR2 YFSETQ. The CDR3 has 14 residues. The DNA of the CDR3 is TGCGCCAGCAGTCCCGGACAGGGCCAAGAGACCCAGTACTTC. It is translated as CASSPGQGQETQYF.

This clone was picked up one time. The rearrangement joins TRBV11-2 to TRBJ1-3; 8 nucleotides match TRBD1. Germline assignment: CDR1 SGHAT and CDR2 FQNNGV. V lost 1 base to trimming and J lost 4 bases; unmatched junction nucleotides: 3. The CDR3 has 15 amino acids. The CDR3 loop reads CASSLGGQGGNTIYF. In nucleotides, the CDR3 is TGTGCCAGCAGCTTAGGTGGACAGGGAGGAAACACCATATATTTT. Complete variable domain (other parts from reference TRBV11-2 and TRBJ1-3): EAGVAQSPRYKIIEKRQSVAFWCNPISGHATLYWYQQILGQGPKLLIQFQNNGVVDDSQLPKDRFSAERLKGVDSTLKIQPAKLEDSAVYLCASSLGGQGGNTIYFGEGSWLTVV.

The chain links TRBV10-3 to TRBJ2-7; D unresolved. Germline V CDR1 and CDR2: ENHRY, SYGVKD. V lost 7 bases and J 4 bases, leaving 14 bases between the germline ends. This CDR3 region has 13 residues. CDR3 residues: CAITGSSHYEQYF. The CDR3 region has the DNA TGTGCCATCACCGGGTCCTCCCATTACGAGCAGTACTTC.